Described below is a single T cell receptor beta chain sequence and its context. Its antigen is not identified. Amplification by 5'RACE using constant-segment primers produced TCR alpha and TCR beta cDNA libraries that carried sample barcodes and UMIs. TCRdb reanalysed the 5' RACE reads using MiXCR and keeps one entry per CDR3 protein. In the table there are about 140,000 distinct CDR3 sequences, almost 25% of which are singletons. Germline-derived CDR1 and CDR2 are SGHVS and FQNEAQ. The CDR3 extends over 19 amino acids. With 3 bases clipped from V and 1 base from J, the junction kept 11 bases outside the gene matches. The data were obtained in a study of T-cell memory formation after mild COVID-19. Study in general: The two donors had largely donor-specific TCR clusters.

Study-level results: Clones that got smaller from day 15 to 85 had even CD4/CD8, while clones growing later tipped toward CD4+.

This chain uses TRBV7-8 with TRBJ2-1; 11 bases map to TRBD2. The specimen sequenced was PBMCs or a T cell subset sorted from them (not recorded which). The receptor was derived from an adult woman who had mild COVID-19 (a few samples of this study predate the infection). Cell type and time point are not known. The CDR3 DNA sequence: TGTGCCAGCAGCTTTACCACGGGACTAGCGGTAACTTCCTACAATGAGCAGTTCTTC. Amino acids: CASSFTTGLAVTSYNEQFF.